This T cell receptor beta chain is from a study of blood T cell repertoires in COVID-19. Across the study: Both acute and convalescent COVID-19 samples were obtained from the United States, Italy and Spain. In each case, the material was cDNA or gDNA derived from T cells, B-cell-depleted T cells, or PBMCs.

Study processing details: It was from reference gene primer amplification that nucleated cell counts were estimated. Generated by immunoSEQ multiplex PCR, the TCRdb table keeps only in-frame clones and is missing some. That table furnishes V, J and clone size, whereas the DNA furnished D and trimming. Found here are approximately 430,000 clones, 86% of them singletons; the top ten hold more than 1.4%. The ends lost 6 bases at V and 0 bases at J; junction bases unmatched: 7. CDR1 and CDR2 from the germline V gene are LNHDA and SQIVND (reference sequence). The CDR3 totals 15 residues. Sequencing input: peripheral blood. This TCR derives from a woman younger than 45 with active or convalescent COVID-19. The V gene is TRBV19, the J gene TRBJ2-7, with TRBD1 identical over 8 bases. Here the CDR3 reads CASRPTTGGSYEQYF. Written as DNA, the CDR3 is TGTGCCAGTAGGCCCACAACAGGGGGCTCCTACGAGCAGTACTTC.